This record concerns one TCR beta chain sequence. This clonotype was seen repeatedly, ten times or more. Its antigen is unknown. No base-level quality is on record; no much larger clone is a single base apart. The sample belongs to a study of CD8+CD57+ T cells in acquired aplastic anemia (dated by TCRdb to the late 2010s). Describing the broader study: Extracted DNA from sorted CD4+ and CD8+ cells averaged around 3.3 ug, ranging from roughly 0.17 to 27.4 ug. A CD8+CD57+ expansion meant a frequency higher than the mean frequency seen in healthy subjects.

Including the terminal cysteine and phenylalanine, the CDR3 comprises 13 residues. The CDR3 DNA has 39 bases and is translated from base 1. V is trimmed back by 6 bases and J by 2 bases, and the junction contains 5 bases that no gene match accounts for. CDR1 is given as DFQATT and CDR2 as SNEGSKA, both from the germline V gene (reference sequence). Flow cytometry had shown CD8+CD57+ cell expansion in the patients selected for sequencing. All patients had severe acquired aplastic anemia diagnosed by International Study of Aplastic Anemia and Agranulocytosis and Camitta criteria. No therapy had been received by the patients at the time of blood sampling. In the study, sorted CD4+ and CD8+ blood T cells from patients with severe aplastic anemia and from healthy subjects underwent deep sequencing of TCR repertoires. Patients were enrolled under clinicaltrials.gov protocols 00001620, 01623167, 00001397, 00071045, 00081523 and 00961064 in the USA. Ficoll-Paque density gradient centrifugation was used to isolate peripheral blood mononuclear cells. Before DNA extraction, CD4+ and CD8+ T cells were sorted with FACS or magnetic beads.

TCR beta VDJ combination and CDR3 sequence profiling used genomic DNA as the template. TCR repertoire sequencing was run on an Illumina HiSeq 2000. In the original analysis: TRBV/TRBJ rearrangement plots, CDR3 size and DJ length profiles, and Simpson's diversity index were used to assess repertoires. The most abundant DNA sequence in the deep sequencing data was taken as the immunodominant clone. CDR3 amino acid sequences were screened for sharing across subjects and compared with published repertoires and the VDJdb database. TCRdb took the public reads, trimmed them with fastp at Q25, ran MiXCR for clone calling and kept in-frame beta chains. CDR3 protein sequences are deduplicated, and each keeps its most common genes and DNA. TCRdb's processing, not the study's, gives the V and J calls here. The sample yields around 430,000 distinct CDR3 sequences; around 32% were counted once. Less than 1% of the sample rests with the top ten.

On the study overall, not on this receptor specifically: Around 31 CD8+ CDR3 sequences were shared between patients and controls but appeared highly expressed in patients and within their immunodominant clones. Between patients and healthy controls, no significant difference in CD8+ Simpson's diversity was found (P=0.060).

The source material was sorted CD4+, CD8+, or CD8+CD57+ T cells (not recorded which) from PBMCs. In this chain, TRBV20-1 is recombined with TRBJ2-3; the central 7 bases match TRBD2. This TCR came from a human donor with aplastic anemia. The bases read TGCAGTGCCTCTAGCGGACACACAGATACGCAGTATTTT. Translated, it reads CSASSGHTDTQYF.